The T cell receptor (beta chain) described here comes from a study of blood T cells in healthy people across ages. Points from the study as a whole: The study regarded diversity estimates from one million T cells as underestimates. CMV status of donors was unknown, possibly confounding expanded clonotype changes.

Note on this clonotype: The target antigen is unknown.

Sample-barcoded 5' priming and a J-beta primer mix drove a second PCR of roughly 6 to 12 cycles. Each cDNA molecule, via a template-switch adaptor with 12 random nucleotides, was tagged. Each single sample gave us at least 3 million CDR3-containing paired-end reads. TCRdb fed the 5' RACE reads into MiXCR, producing one record per CDR3 protein. The sample gives about 1.1 million distinct CDR3 sequences, more than 30% of which show up once; around 13% is in the top ten. CDR1 LGHNT and CDR2 FRNRAP come from the germline V gene. V was clipped by 7 bases and J by 7 bases, with 11 bases between them. The CDR3 is 12 amino acids.

Material for sequencing was blood. The rearrangement links TRBV12-5 to TRBJ2-1; D unresolved. This sequence originates from a man aged 18-30 years in good health. This chain's CDR3 is CASDMEGNEQFF. The CDR3 DNA follows: TGTGCTAGTGATATGGAAGGGAATGAGCAGTTCTTC.